The following is a T cell receptor beta chain sequence with its context. What it recognizes is unknown. This entry is derived from a study of radiation and T cells in renal cell carcinoma. General observations from the study: Top tumor clonotypes rose in blood 2 weeks post-radiation, then contracted.

The CDR3 runs 14 residues. The V end lost 0 bases, the J end lost 4 bases, and 9 bases lay between the germline ends. Germline V gives CDR1 PRHDT, CDR2 FYEKMQ (reference sequence). Method: immunoSEQ multiplex PCR; TCRdb's copy keeps in-frame clones and lacks some. The data contain some 81,000 clones, about 89% of them singletons. The time point here: blood 4 weeks post-SBRT, at nephrectomy. Treatment described: 15 Gy SBRT to primary tumor, nephrectomy 4 weeks later. Nephrectomy followed 15 Gy stereotactic body radiation by 4 weeks. Serial blood draws occurred at baseline and 2 and 4 weeks post-SBRT. Sequencing was performed on blood, taken from a patient whose treatment included radiotherapy and nephrectomy. This chain connects TRBV13 to TRBJ1-1; maybe TRBD1 (6 bases). The sequence was obtained from a woman aged 70-85 years with renal cell carcinoma. The CDR3 loop is CASSLGLGGTEAFF. DNA of the CDR3: TGTGCCAGCAGCTTAGGATTAGGGGGCACTGAAGCTTTCTTT.